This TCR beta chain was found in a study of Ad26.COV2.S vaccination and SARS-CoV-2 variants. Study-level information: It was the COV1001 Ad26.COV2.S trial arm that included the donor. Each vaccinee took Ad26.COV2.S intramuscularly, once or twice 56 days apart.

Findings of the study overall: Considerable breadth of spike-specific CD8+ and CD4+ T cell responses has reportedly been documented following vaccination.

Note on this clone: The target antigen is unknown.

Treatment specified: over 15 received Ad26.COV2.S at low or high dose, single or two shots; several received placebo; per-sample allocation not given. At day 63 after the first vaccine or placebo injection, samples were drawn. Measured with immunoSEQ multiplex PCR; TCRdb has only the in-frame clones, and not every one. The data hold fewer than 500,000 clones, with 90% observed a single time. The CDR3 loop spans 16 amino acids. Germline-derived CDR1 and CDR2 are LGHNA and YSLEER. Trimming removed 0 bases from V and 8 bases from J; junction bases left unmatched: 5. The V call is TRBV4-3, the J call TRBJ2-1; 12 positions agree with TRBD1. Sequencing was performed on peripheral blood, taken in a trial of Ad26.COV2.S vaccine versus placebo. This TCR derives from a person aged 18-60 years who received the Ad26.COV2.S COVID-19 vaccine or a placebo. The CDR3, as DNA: TGCGCCAGCAGCCAAGATACCGGGACAGGGGGCGATGAGCAGTTCTTC. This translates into CASSQDTGTGGDEQFF.